This TCR beta chain was found in a study of OX40 agonist ivuxolimab in advanced cancers. About the full investigation: Ivuxolimab was an agonistic, fully human IgG2 monoclonal antibody directed against OX40 (CD134), a costimulatory receptor. Intravenous ivuxolimab was administered to patients every 2 weeks at six dose levels: 0.01, 0.1, 0.3, 1.5, 3 and 10 mg/kg. Of the roughly 54 dose-escalation patients, hepatocellular carcinoma was present in roughly 19, melanoma in roughly 15, renal cell carcinoma in 9 and head and neck cancer in 9. A male proportion of around 80% and a mean age of approximately 55 years, ranging from roughly 23 to 85, were recorded for the dose-escalation cohort. Prior anti-PD-1, anti-PD-L1 or anti-CTLA-4 therapy was permitted, and checkpoint inhibitors had been received by around 40% of dose-escalation patients. Partial responses occurred in three dose-escalation patients, of whom one had hepatocellular carcinoma and two had cutaneous melanoma. The point of sequencing TCRbeta in the periphery was to test whether ivuxolimab changed TCR sequence diversity and drove clonal T-cell expansion. The monotherapy dose-escalation portion (N of about 50 patients) of the phase I ivuxolimab trial is reported in the paper.

Patients with a history of autoimmune disease or receiving systemic immunosuppression were excluded from the trial. In every dose cohort, peripheral blood was drawn for TCR sequencing at baseline, cycle 4 day 1, and cycle 7 day 1. The samples were drawn from a first-in-human, open-label, multicenter phase I dose-escalation trial of ivuxolimab. Adults with locally advanced or metastatic head and neck squamous cell, hepatocellular, melanoma or renal cell carcinoma were enrolled in the trial. Before TCR sequencing, CD4+ T cells and CD8+ T cells from peripheral blood were sorted into separate populations. Details on this clone: The antigen it recognizes is unknown. Base qualities were left out, and no much larger clone turns up one base away.

What the work shows at the level of the full study, not this receptor alone: In the 0.1-3.0 mg/kg groups, partial responders had among the lowest normalized peripheral clonal expansion, particularly in CD8+ T cells. Antigen specificity was not determined for the clonally expanded peripheral T cells. After ivuxolimab, more expanded clones were found on average in CD8+ T cells than in CD4+ T cells. At doses of 0.1 to 3.0 mg/kg, clonal expansion of both CD4+ and CD8+ blood T cells was observed from baseline to week 6. Low levels of normalized T-cell clonal expansion were also seen in some nonresponding patients.

Genomic DNA was extracted from sorted cells for sequencing of the TCRbeta CDR3 region. The immunoSEQ Assay was used to sequence the TCRbeta CDR3 regions. What TCRdb holds here is the immuneACCESS table cut down to in-frame rearrangements. Part of the clones is not present; checked against another copy, under half of the missing clones reflect an unresolved V gene, and the others are unexplained. The sample table records some 80,000 clones; 65% to 85% of these occur just once. Clones ranked in the top ten supply under 7.5% of the sample. Based on the germline V gene, the CDR1 and CDR2 sequences are MNHEY and SVGAGI. From the cysteine through the phenylalanine, the CDR3 covers 14 amino acids. Of all the DNA, just the CDR3 is kept, 42 bases in frame from base 1. The V and J ends are trimmed by 0 bases and 9 bases, leaving 12 bases between them.

This receptor was taken from an adult with an advanced solid tumor such as melanoma, head and neck, liver or kidney cancer. The sequencing used CD4+ or CD8+ T cells sorted from blood, collected in a trial of the OX40 agonist ivuxolimab. The chain joins TRBV6-5 to TRBJ2-1; the D gene is perhaps TRBD2, from 6 matching bases. The CDR3 region: CASSYSLGGLEQFF. The nucleotide sequence is TGTGCCAGCAGTTACTCGTTGGGAGGCCTTGAGCAGTTCTTC.